The sequence of this TCR beta chain was determined in a study of PD-L1 blockade in urothelial cancer. The time point is: peripheral blood 6 weeks after treatment start. TCRdb's table, derived via immunoSEQ multiplex PCR, lists solely in-frame clones and lacks some. The sample yields fewer than 90,000 clones, under 95% seen once. Per germline, CDR1 SGHRS and CDR2 YFSETQ. The CDR3 totals 16 residues. Trimming removed 4 bases from V and 7 bases from J; junction bases left unmatched: 6. This clone was counted once. The receptor's source is a woman aged 80 or over with urothelial cancer. The sample in question was PBMCs, obtained around atezolizumab (anti-PD-L1) treatment. This chain uses TRBV5-1 with TRBJ2-2, with 14 positions matching TRBD2. The DNA of the CDR3 is TGCGCCAGCAGCCGGACTAGCGGGAGGTCTAACGGGGAGCTGTTTTTT. Its protein product is CASSRTSGRSNGELFF.